The clone carrying this TCR beta chain was recorded once. Some clones are missing from TCRdb's copy, which holds only in-frame ones; the method was immunoSEQ multiplex PCR. The sample shows tens of thousands of clones, 75% to 85% of them seen only once. This record belongs to a study of OX40 agonist ivuxolimab in advanced cancers. Drawing of blood for sampling happened at baseline, at cycle 4 day 1, and at cycle 7 day 1. This sequence was found in an adult with an advanced solid tumor such as melanoma, head and neck, liver or kidney cancer. The starting material was CD4+ or CD8+ T cells sorted from blood, obtained in a trial of the OX40 agonist ivuxolimab.

This CDR3 reads CASSLIGTGTRAEAFF. The CDR3, as DNA: TGTGCCAGCAGTCTTATCGGGACAGGGACGCGGGCTGAAGCTTTCTTT. This chain joins TRBV27 and TRBJ1-1; 9 nucleotides line up with TRBD1. J lost 6 bases, V lost 5 bases, and 13 bases had no gene match. Germline V gene data show CDR1 as MNHEY and CDR2 as SMNVEV (reference sequence). The CDR3 is made up of 16 amino acids.